One TCR beta chain is described in this entry. Its antigen is not known. Data came from immunoSEQ multiplex PCR; TCRdb stores just in-frame clones and leaves some out. The data contain approximately 79,000 clones, around 84% of them seen just once; the ten biggest clones take up approximately 0.84%. The sample is drawn from a study of graft-versus-host responses after intestinal transplantation. Study-wide findings and caveats: High graft-versus-host to host-versus-graft clonal ratios were seen in allografts of patients with graft-donor T cell macrochimerism.

The sample was unstimulated CD4+ T cells sorted from spleen or lymph node cells, taken before intestinal transplant. The TCR was taken from a human donor who received an intestinal transplant.

The CDR3 DNA is TGTGCCAGCTCGGACGGGAAAAAACTGTTTTTT. The encoded protein is CASSDGKKLFF. The rearrangement joins TRBV6-5 to TRBJ1-4; D is uncertain. Deletions cut 8 bases from V and 9 bases from J, with 10 bases between. From germline, CDR1 is MNHEY and CDR2 SVGAGI. This CDR3 is built from 11 residues.